This TCR beta chain was obtained from a study of blood T cell repertoires in COVID-19. Profiling relied on immunoSEQ multiplex PCR, and the TCRdb table lists in-frame clones only, not all of them. The sample consists of 85,000 to 100,000 clones, around 80% of them appearing once. Germline CDR1 is LNHDA and CDR2 is SQIVND (reference sequence). The CDR3 is made up of 13 amino acids. V lost 3 bases to trimming and J lost 7 bases, with 12 bases between them. The rearrangement uses TRBV19 and TRBJ1-2, with D hard to call. This sequence was found in a man aged 45-65 years who had recovered from COVID-19. The sequenced material came from peripheral blood. The DNA of the CDR3 is TGTGCCAGTAGTATTGAGAGGGCGCGTGGCTACACCTTC. Translated, it gives CASSIERARGYTF.